Listed below are T cell receptor beta chains from one sample, sequenced in a study of spatial heterogeneity in lung cancer. In TCRdb, the 5' RACE reads were re-called with MiXCR into one record per CDR3 protein. The table includes 6,000 to 8,000 distinct CDR3 sequences, approximately 7% detected once. The material was lung tumor tissue, obtained at surgery. These receptors all stem from a male donor with early-stage non-small cell lung cancer. CDR3s include the opening cysteine and the closing phenylalanine or tryptophan. Each record gives: J gene, D gene, V gene, clone size, CDR3 protein, CDR3 DNA. D genes are given only for firm matches. Expanded clones get a size class; other rows say once, few or many, or leave the size out.

>TRBJ2-6|NA|TRBV6-1|medium-sized
CASREGGSGANVLTF
TGTGCCAGCAGGGAGGGAGGATCTGGGGCCAACGTCCTGACTTTC
>TRBJ2-7|NA|TRBV10-3|many
CAISEGATYEQYF
TGTGCCATCAGTGAGGGGGCGACCTACGAGCAGTACTTC
>TRBJ2-1|TRBD1|TRBV5-6|few
CASSLQGTSSYNEQFF
TGTGCCAGCAGCTTACAGGGGACAAGCTCCTACAATGAGCAGTTCTTC
>TRBJ1-4|NA|TRBV5-5|many
CASSPRTATNEKLFF
TGTGCCAGCAGTCCTCGGACAGCAACTAATGAAAAACTGTTTTTT
>TRBJ2-7|NA|TRBV5-1|few
CASSRQAGGRDEQYF
TGCGCCAGCAGCCGCCAGGCCGGGGGCCGGGACGAGCAGTACTTC
>TRBJ2-7|NA|TRBV18|medium-sized
CASSVGANYEQYF
TGTGCCAGCTCAGTAGGGGCGAACTACGAGCAGTACTTC
>TRBJ1-2|NA|TRBV28|medium-sized
CASRSDVVGYTF
TGTGCCAGCAGGTCCGACGTCGTAGGCTACACCTTC
>TRBJ1-5|TRBD1|TRBV7-9|NA
CASSREGAQPQHF
TGTGCCAGCAGCAGGGAGGGGGCCCAGCCCCAGCATTTT
>TRBJ2-4|NA|TRBV6-1|many
CASSAGTTAKNIQYF
TGTGCCAGCAGTGCAGGGACCACAGCCAAAAACATTCAGTACTTC
>TRBJ2-3|NA|TRBV5-6|many
CASSLASTDTQYF
TGTGCCAGCAGCTTGGCAAGCACAGATACGCAGTATTTT
>TRBJ2-5|NA|TRBV6-5|many
CASSARIFTEGTQYF
TGTGCCAGCAGTGCGCGGATCTTTACAGAGGGGACCCAGTACTTC
>TRBJ1-1|NA|TRBV12-3/TRBV12-4|NA
CASSFQGGSTEAFF
TGTGCCAGCAGTTTTCAGGGCGGGAGCACTGAAGCTTTCTTT
>TRBJ1-2|TRBD1|TRBV29-1|medium-sized
CSVERTGGIGYTF
TGCAGCGTTGAAAGGACAGGGGGTATTGGCTACACCTTC
>TRBJ1-1|NA|TRBV29-1|NA
CSVSADSTGQAFF
TGCAGCGTCTCCGCCGACTCCACAGGGCAAGCTTTCTTT
>TRBJ1-6|NA|TRBV6-5|medium-sized
CASSWQENSPLHF
TGTGCCAGCAGTTGGCAGGAGAATTCACCCCTCCACTTT
>TRBJ2-7|TRBD2|TRBV29-1|NA
CSVEMEDSGTYEQYF
TGCAGCGTTGAAATGGAAGACAGCGGGACCTACGAGCAGTACTTC
>TRBJ1-2|NA|TRBV6-2/TRBV6-3|many
CASSPRGLRGYTF
TGTGCCAGCAGCCCCCGGGGCCTCCGAGGCTACACCTTC
>TRBJ2-7|TRBD2|TRBV10-3|many
CAISAQGGAAQYF
TGTGCCATCAGTGCCCAGGGAGGGGCGGCGCAGTACTTC
>TRBJ2-3|NA|TRBV20-1|NA
CSASRGGDTQYF
TGCAGTGCTAGTCGAGGGGGAGATACGCAGTATTTT
>TRBJ2-2|TRBD2|TRBV6-5|many
CASSYSPGGEPGELFF
TGTGCCAGCAGTTACTCCCCGGGAGGGGAGCCCGGGGAGCTGTTTTTT
>TRBJ1-1|NA|TRBV7-9|medium-sized
CASSVNTEAFF
TGTGCCAGCAGCGTCAACACTGAAGCTTTCTTT
>TRBJ1-1|NA|TRBV6-1|many
CASLNPEHTEAFF
TGTGCCAGCCTCAACCCGGAGCACACTGAAGCTTTCTTT
>TRBJ2-5|TRBD2|TRBV5-6|medium-sized
CASSLPSGSRETQYF
TGTGCCAGCAGCTTGCCTAGCGGCTCGCGGGAGACCCAGTACTTC
>TRBJ2-7|TRBD1|TRBV6-2/TRBV6-3|many
CASTRGQGTDEQYF
TGTGCCAGCACACGGGGACAGGGGACCGACGAGCAGTACTTC
>TRBJ2-7|TRBD1|TRBV29-1|many
CSVEGETGKRYEQYF
TGCAGCGTTGAGGGCGAGACAGGGAAAAGGTACGAGCAGTACTTC
>TRBJ2-1|NA|TRBV24-1|medium-sized
CATSAGAREQFF
TGTGCCACCAGTGCGGGGGCAAGGGAGCAGTTCTTC
>TRBJ2-6|NA|TRBV28|medium-sized
CASSLGPRYSGANVLTF
TGTGCCAGCAGTTTAGGGCCCCGTTACTCTGGGGCCAACGTCCTGACTTTC
>TRBJ2-3|NA|TRBV2|medium-sized
CASASGDTQYF
TGTGCCAGCGCGTCAGGAGATACGCAGTATTTT
>TRBJ1-1|NA|TRBV7-9|NA
CASSLPYGGSSAEAFF
TGTGCCAGCAGCTTACCCTACGGGGGGTCTTCGGCTGAAGCTTTCTTT
>TRBJ2-5|TRBD2|TRBV5-1|many
CASSGVAGEGETQYF
TGCGCCAGCAGCGGGGTAGCGGGAGAGGGAGAGACCCAGTACTTC
>TRBJ1-1|NA|TRBV20-1|NA
CSARDPPEAFF
TGCAGTGCTAGAGATCCGCCGGAAGCTTTCTTT
>TRBJ1-4|NA|TRBV12-3/TRBV12-4|NA
CASSLRTVGEKLFF
TGTGCCAGCAGTTTACGGACCGTGGGGGAAAAACTGTTTTTT
>TRBJ2-5|TRBD2|TRBV4-2|NA
CASSRGLAEQETQYF
TGTGCCAGCAGCCGGGGCCTAGCGGAACAAGAGACCCAGTACTTC
>TRBJ2-7|NA|TRBV3-1|few
CASSQAGHVSYNEQYF
TGTGCCAGCAGCCAGGCGGGGCACGTATCCTACAACGAGCAGTACTTC
>TRBJ1-1|NA|TRBV20-1|NA
CSARGSGDRMNTEAFF
TGCAGTGCTAGAGGATCAGGGGATCGAATGAACACTGAAGCTTTCTTT
>TRBJ2-1|TRBD2|TRBV7-2|medium-sized
CASSSAGRGDEQFF
TGTGCCAGCAGCTCGGCAGGGAGGGGTGATGAGCAGTTCTTC
>TRBJ1-6|NA|TRBV7-9|medium-sized
CASSSTKWNSPLHF
TGTGCCAGCAGCTCCACCAAGTGGAATTCACCCCTCCACTTT
>TRBJ2-1|TRBD2|TRBV10-3|medium-sized
CASDSGLAGKEEQFF
TGTGCCAGTGATAGCGGTCTAGCGGGAAAGGAGGAGCAGTTCTTC
>TRBJ2-3|NA|TRBV7-9|NA
CASRRSTDTQYF
TGTGCCAGCCGGCGTAGCACAGATACGCAGTATTTT
>TRBJ1-2|TRBD1|TRBV14|medium-sized
CASSQDRNSPGTGALGGYTF
TGTGCCAGCAGCCAAGATCGGAATTCCCCCGGGACAGGGGCCCTGGGCGGCTACACCTTC
>TRBJ1-1|NA|TRBV2|NA
CARNPPVNTEAFF
TGTGCCAGAAATCCGCCAGTGAACACTGAAGCTTTCTTT
>TRBJ2-3|NA|TRBV29-1|few
CSVEKGRRYTDTQYF
TGCAGCGTTGAAAAGGGGCGCAGGTACACAGATACGCAGTATTTT
>TRBJ2-1|NA|TRBV2|many
CASSEGRRSSYNEQFF
TGTGCCAGCAGTGAGGGGAGGAGGAGCTCCTACAATGAGCAGTTCTTC
>TRBJ1-2|NA|TRBV5-4|many
CASSSSGEGDYGYTF
TGTGCCAGCTCCTCGTCAGGGGAGGGGGACTATGGCTACACCTTC
>TRBJ2-7|NA|TRBV5-1|many
CASSPAPGIDEQYF
TGCGCCAGCAGCCCGGCCCCCGGGATCGACGAGCAGTACTTC
>TRBJ1-1|NA|TRBV7-3|NA
CASSPMVTDNTEAFF
TGTGCCAGCAGCCCCATGGTAACAGATAACACTGAAGCTTTCTTT
>TRBJ2-5|NA|TRBV5-1|many
CASSSGNTGQETQYF
TGCGCCAGCAGCTCTGGCAACACAGGACAAGAGACCCAGTACTTC
>TRBJ2-7|TRBD2|TRBV5-1|NA
CASRVAGEYEQYF
TGCGCCAGCAGGGTAGCGGGGGAGTACGAGCAGTACTTC
>TRBJ1-6|NA|TRBV27|medium-sized
CASSLSRGSPLHF
TGTGCCAGCAGTTTATCACGGGGATCACCCCTCCACTTT
>TRBJ1-5|TRBD1|TRBV2|many
CASKNLGQGANQPQHF
TGTGCCAGCAAGAATTTGGGACAGGGGGCCAATCAGCCCCAGCATTTT
>TRBJ1-5|TRBD1|TRBV4-1|many
CASSSVQGAVGPQHF
TGCGCCAGCAGCTCTGTACAGGGGGCGGTTGGCCCCCAGCATTTT
>TRBJ1-2|NA|TRBV5-1|many
CASSLNEAALSGYTF
TGCGCCAGCAGCTTGAACGAGGCAGCCTTATCTGGCTACACCTTC
>TRBJ2-1|TRBD2|TRBV6-6|medium-sized
CASSYQSSGGNEQFF
TGTGCCAGCAGTTACCAGTCTAGCGGGGGCAATGAGCAGTTCTTC